These T cell receptor beta chains were read from a single sample in a study of beta chain features in type 1 diabetes. TCRdb's copy holds only in-frame clones and misses some; the assay was immunoSEQ multiplex PCR. The sample carries about 270,000 clones, around 14% recorded once. Sequencing input: naive CD4+ T cells from blood. The receptors originated from a woman in her thirties or forties in good health. Both conserved end residues are part of each CDR3. The order of the fields is J gene, CDR3 length, V gene, CDR3 protein.

j_gene: TRBJ2-5; len: 13; v_gene: TRBV15; CDR3aa: CATSKAGEETQYF
j_gene: TRBJ2-3; len: 13; v_gene: TRBV4-1; CDR3aa: CASSYRLTDTQYF
j_gene: TRBJ2-3; len: 12; v_gene: TRBV12-2; CDR3aa: CASRPSTDTQYF
j_gene: TRBJ2-4; len: 16; v_gene: TRBV5-1; CDR3aa: CASSLYDRGQGNIQYF
j_gene: TRBJ2-7; len: 14; v_gene: TRBV6-1; CDR3aa: CASRSTGSSYEQYF
j_gene: NA; len: 13; v_gene: TRBV6-5; CDR3aa: CASREGLTYEQYF
j_gene: TRBJ1-1; len: 12; v_gene: TRBV6-5; CDR3aa: CASSYQNTEAFF
j_gene: TRBJ2-5; len: 12; v_gene: TRBV6-1; CDR3aa: CASPGAQETQYF
j_gene: TRBJ1-5; len: 16; v_gene: TRBV6-6; CDR3aa: CASSLLSGYSNQPQHF
j_gene: TRBJ2-3; len: 15; v_gene: TRBV7-9; CDR3aa: CASSLGGGDPGTQYF
j_gene: TRBJ1-1; len: 16; v_gene: TRBV18; CDR3aa: CASSPLGGSGNTEAFF
j_gene: TRBJ1-2; len: 13; v_gene: TRBV28; CDR3aa: CASGLQGAVGYTF
j_gene: TRBJ2-7; len: 13; v_gene: TRBV19; CDR3aa: CASSIPGTYEQYF
j_gene: TRBJ2-2; len: 17; v_gene: TRBV28; CDR3aa: CASVGQGPGAGTGELFF
j_gene: TRBJ2-5; len: 12; v_gene: TRBV5-1; CDR3aa: CASSVEGVTQYF
j_gene: TRBJ2-3; len: 13; v_gene: TRBV5-1; CDR3aa: CASSFAGPDTQYF
j_gene: TRBJ1-1; len: 14; v_gene: TRBV11-2; CDR3aa: CASRRTGALEEAFF
j_gene: TRBJ2-1; len: 16; v_gene: TRBV4-1; CDR3aa: CASSYGGQGAYNEQFF
j_gene: TRBJ1-3; len: 13; v_gene: TRBV29-1; CDR3aa: CSGAGLAGNTIYF
j_gene: TRBJ2-2; len: 15; v_gene: TRBV25-1; CDR3aa: CASSGLAGNTGELFF
j_gene: TRBJ1-3; len: 18; v_gene: TRBV7-9; CDR3aa: CASSPGGSGTYSGNTIYF
j_gene: TRBJ1-2; len: 14; v_gene: TRBV7-2; CDR3aa: CASSLARASYGYTF
j_gene: TRBJ2-5; len: 14; v_gene: TRBV18; CDR3aa: CASSPRTDQETQYF
j_gene: TRBJ1-5; len: 15; v_gene: TRBV5-1; CDR3aa: CASRSGTADNQPQHF
j_gene: TRBJ2-5; len: 13; v_gene: TRBV19; CDR3aa: CASSIGRQETQYF
j_gene: TRBJ2-2; len: 15; v_gene: TRBV10-3; CDR3aa: CAIREGTANTGELFF
j_gene: TRBJ2-7; len: 13; v_gene: TRBV19; CDR3aa: CASSGQLLYEQYF
j_gene: TRBJ2-1; len: 18; v_gene: TRBV7-9; CDR3aa: CASSLEVGTGQKRDEQFF
j_gene: TRBJ2-2; len: 16; v_gene: TRBV5-6; CDR3aa: CASSFRTGGNTGELFF
j_gene: TRBJ1-2; len: 14; v_gene: TRBV4-3; CDR3aa: CASSQGRGKDGYTF
j_gene: TRBJ2-3; len: 16; v_gene: TRBV7-2; CDR3aa: CASSLMASGGTDTQYF
j_gene: TRBJ1-1; len: 14; v_gene: TRBV11-2; CDR3aa: CASSRDRMNTEAFF
j_gene: TRBJ1-2; len: 13; v_gene: TRBV19; CDR3aa: CASRFRGDYGYTF
j_gene: TRBJ1-5; len: 17; v_gene: TRBV5-1; CDR3aa: CASSFIQGRPSNQPQHF
j_gene: TRBJ1-1; len: 18; v_gene: TRBV19; CDR3aa: CASSIDQTAGEINTEAFF
j_gene: TRBJ1-5; len: 13; v_gene: TRBV6-5; CDR3aa: CASSRLGGQPQHF
j_gene: TRBJ1-4; len: 16; v_gene: TRBV11-2; CDR3aa: CASSWDIGQGDEKLFF
j_gene: TRBJ1-2; len: 15; v_gene: TRBV25-1; CDR3aa: CASSGDLGGSDGYTF
j_gene: TRBJ1-2; len: 14; v_gene: TRBV7-2; CDR3aa: CASSLAGGHYGYTF
j_gene: TRBJ1-5; len: 14; v_gene: TRBV6-6; CDR3aa: CASREAGKNQPQHF
j_gene: TRBJ2-7; len: 15; v_gene: TRBV5-5; CDR3aa: CASSPTGTVTYEQYF
j_gene: TRBJ1-2; len: 13; v_gene: TRBV9; CDR3aa: CASSVAQGGGYTF
j_gene: TRBJ2-1; len: 16; v_gene: TRBV29-1; CDR3aa: CSVDPIRGVIYNEQFF
j_gene: TRBJ1-1; len: 17; v_gene: TRBV11-2; CDR3aa: CASSLEWTVSMNTEAFF
j_gene: TRBJ1-2; len: 12; v_gene: TRBV6-6; CDR3aa: CASSLQGVDYTF
j_gene: TRBJ1-2; len: 14; v_gene: TRBV19; CDR3aa: CASNTPLPRNGYTF
j_gene: TRBJ2-7; len: 16; v_gene: TRBV6-6; CDR3aa: CASSSPDRTRFYEQYF
j_gene: TRBJ2-1; len: 18; v_gene: TRBV7-2; CDR3aa: CASTPAGLAGGQYNEQFF
j_gene: TRBJ1-5; len: 16; v_gene: TRBV6-7; CDR3aa: CASSYFRTDPLEPQHF
j_gene: TRBJ1-5; len: 15; v_gene: TRBV7-9; CDR3aa: CASSSDMHRNQPQHF
j_gene: TRBJ2-1; len: 14; v_gene: TRBV10-3; CDR3aa: CAISERGSYNEQFF
j_gene: TRBJ1-1; len: 13; v_gene: TRBV7-2; CDR3aa: CASSFRGGTEAFF
j_gene: TRBJ1-3; len: 17; v_gene: TRBV18; CDR3aa: CASSQTPQGALGNTIYF
j_gene: TRBJ2-7; len: 15; v_gene: TRBV25-1; CDR3aa: CATGGLAGSTYEQYF
j_gene: TRBJ2-3; len: 15; v_gene: TRBV5-1; CDR3aa: CASSSSGGGTDTQYF
j_gene: TRBJ2-5; len: 13; v_gene: TRBV2; CDR3aa: CASSWTAAETQYF
j_gene: TRBJ2-3; len: 15; v_gene: TRBV4-2; CDR3aa: CASSHRGGATDTQYF
j_gene: TRBJ1-5; len: 14; v_gene: TRBV23-1; CDR3aa: CASSRGQGCQPQHF
j_gene: TRBJ2-7; len: 15; v_gene: TRBV6-6; CDR3aa: CASSFDGTGAHEQYF